This TCR beta chain derives from a study of OX40 agonist ivuxolimab in advanced cancers. Study summary: Those enrolled were roughly 85% male, with a mean age of about 66 years and ages from about 20 to 85. Prior anti-PD-1, anti-PD-L1 or anti-CTLA-4 therapy was allowed; around 40% had some.

Regarding this clone: The antigen is not known.

This CDR3 is 15 amino acids long. J gave up 6 bases and V 1 base, and 8 bases lay outside the gene matches. Germline V CDR1 and CDR2: SEHNR, FQNEAQ (reference sequence). The protocol was immunoSEQ multiplex PCR, while the TCRdb copy is restricted to in-frame clones and leaves out a portion. The table shows roughly 63,000 clones, with nearly 90% occurring only once. The study's findings and limits: Expanded clones were, on average, more numerous in CD8+ T cells than in CD4+.

This TCR was sampled from an adult with an advanced solid tumor such as melanoma, head and neck, liver or kidney cancer. The material was CD4+ or CD8+ T cells sorted from blood, obtained in a trial of the OX40 agonist ivuxolimab. The chain couples TRBV7-9 to TRBJ1-2; 7 nucleotides line up with TRBD1. CDR3 sequence reads: CASSLDTGAGDGYTF. In nucleotides, the CDR3 is TGTGCCAGCAGCTTAGACACAGGGGCCGGCGATGGCTACACCTTC.